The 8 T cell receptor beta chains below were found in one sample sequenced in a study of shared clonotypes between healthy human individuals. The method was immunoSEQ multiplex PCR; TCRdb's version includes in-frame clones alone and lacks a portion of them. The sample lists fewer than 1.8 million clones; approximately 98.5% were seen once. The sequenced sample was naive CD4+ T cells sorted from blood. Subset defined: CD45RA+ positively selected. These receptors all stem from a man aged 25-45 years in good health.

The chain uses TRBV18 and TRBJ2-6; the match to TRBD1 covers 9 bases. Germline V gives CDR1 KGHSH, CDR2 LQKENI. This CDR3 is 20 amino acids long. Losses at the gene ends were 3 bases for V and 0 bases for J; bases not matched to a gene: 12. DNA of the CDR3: TGTGCCAGCTCACCCAGTCAGGGACAGGGTGCGGCCTCTGGGGCCAACGTCCTGACTTTC. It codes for CASSPSQGQGAASGANVLTF.

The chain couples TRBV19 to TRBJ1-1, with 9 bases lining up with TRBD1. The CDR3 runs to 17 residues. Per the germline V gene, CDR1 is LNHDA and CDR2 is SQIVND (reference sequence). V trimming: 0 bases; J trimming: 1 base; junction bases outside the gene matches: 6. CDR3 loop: CASSIDGTGNWNTEAFF. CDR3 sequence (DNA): TGTGCCAGTAGTATAGATGGGACAGGGAATTGGAACACTGAAGCTTTCTTT. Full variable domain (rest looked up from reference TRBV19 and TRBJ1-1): DGGITQSPKYLFRKEGQNVTLSCEQNLNHDAMYWYRQDPGQGLRLIYYSQIVNDFQKGDIAEGYSVSREKKESFPLTVTSAQKNPTAFYLCASSIDGTGNWNTEAFFGQGTRLTVV.

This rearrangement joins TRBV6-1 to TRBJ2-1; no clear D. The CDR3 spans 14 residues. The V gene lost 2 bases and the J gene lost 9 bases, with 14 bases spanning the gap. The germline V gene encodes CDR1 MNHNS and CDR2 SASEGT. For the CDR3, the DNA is TGTGCCAGCAGTGAAACCGCAATCGGCAGTGAGCAGTTCTTC. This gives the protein CASSETAIGSEQFF.

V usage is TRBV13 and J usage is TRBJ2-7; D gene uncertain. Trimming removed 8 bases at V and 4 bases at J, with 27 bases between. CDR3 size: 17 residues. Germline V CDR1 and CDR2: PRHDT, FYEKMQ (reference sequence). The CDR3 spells CASSSIGPGSLYYEQYF. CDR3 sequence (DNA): TGTGCCAGCTCCTCGATAGGGCCCGGATCCCTGTATTACGAGCAGTACTTC. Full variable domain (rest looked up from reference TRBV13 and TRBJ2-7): AAGVIQSPRHLIKEKRETATLKCYPIPRHDTVYWYQQGPGQDPQFLISFYEKMQSDKGSIPDRFSAQQFSDYHSELNMSSLELGDSALYFCASSSIGPGSLYYEQYFGPGTRLTVT.

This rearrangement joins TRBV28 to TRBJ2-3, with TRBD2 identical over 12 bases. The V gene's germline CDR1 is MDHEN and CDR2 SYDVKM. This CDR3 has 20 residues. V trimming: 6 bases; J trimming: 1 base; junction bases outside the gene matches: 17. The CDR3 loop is CASSHLLAGGLKGGTDTQYF. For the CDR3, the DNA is TGTGCCAGCAGCCACCTACTAGCGGGAGGCCTCAAAGGGGGCACAGATACGCAGTATTTT.

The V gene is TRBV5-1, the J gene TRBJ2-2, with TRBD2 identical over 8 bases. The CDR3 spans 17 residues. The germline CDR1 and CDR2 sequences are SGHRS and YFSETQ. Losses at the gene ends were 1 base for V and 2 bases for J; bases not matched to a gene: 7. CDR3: CASSLSVSGSNTGELFF. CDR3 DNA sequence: TGCGCCAGCAGCTTGTCGGTAAGCGGGAGTAACACCGGGGAGCTGTTTTTT.

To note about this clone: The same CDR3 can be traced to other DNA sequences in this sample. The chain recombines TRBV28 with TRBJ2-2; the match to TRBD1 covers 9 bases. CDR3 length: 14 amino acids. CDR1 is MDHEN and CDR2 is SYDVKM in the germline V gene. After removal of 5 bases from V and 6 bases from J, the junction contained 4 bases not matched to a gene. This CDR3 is CASSGTGRAGELFF. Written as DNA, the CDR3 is TGTGCCAGCAGTGGGACAGGGCGGGCCGGGGAGCTGTTTTTT.

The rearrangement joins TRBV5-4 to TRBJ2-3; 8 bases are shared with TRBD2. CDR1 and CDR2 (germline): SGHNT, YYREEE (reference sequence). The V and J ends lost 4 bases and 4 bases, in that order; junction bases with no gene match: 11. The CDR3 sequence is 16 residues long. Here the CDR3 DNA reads TGTGCCAGCAGCCCTAGTCGAGCGGGAGTGGCAGATACGCAGTATTTT. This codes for CASSPSRAGVADTQYF.